This entry features one TCR beta chain sequence. The target antigen is unknown. Libraries were prepared by immunoSEQ multiplex PCR; TCRdb keeps only in-frame clonotypes and omits some of them. Seen here are hundreds of thousands of clones, 80% to 95% observed once, and the top ten hold 24%. These data are taken from a study of shared clonotypes between healthy human individuals. Study-wide results and limits: Naive subsets typically showed greater estimated richness than memory subsets. Sampling used blood alone; tissue repertoires probably differ. About 5% of naive CD4 clonotypes were shared across a handful of donors.

This CDR3 has 12 residues. Trimming stripped 8 bases from V and 3 bases from J, with 11 bases between. In germline, CDR1 is SEHNR, CDR2 FQNEAQ (reference sequence). Naivety among CD8 cells was defined by CD45RO negativity and positive CCR7 selection, thereby excluding terminally differentiated effector memory CD45RA+ cells. HIV-negative, healthy adults without recent acute infections or vaccinations were the donors. This receptor was taken from a man between 25 and 39 years old in good health. The V and J genes are TRBV7-9 and TRBJ2-7, with D possibly matching TRBD1 (6 bases). Material for sequencing was naive CD8+ T cells sorted from blood. The CDR3 nucleotides are TGTGCCAGCGGGACAAGGGACTACGAGCAGTACTTC. Protein: CASGTRDYEQYF.